The 28 T cell receptor beta chains in this list originate from one sample, sequenced in a study of human CD4 T cells and Enterobacteriaceae. Generated by immunoSEQ multiplex PCR, the TCRdb table keeps only in-frame clones and is missing some. The table shows some 30,000 clones, with approximately 84% occurring only once. Sorting took every CD4+ cell except CD45RA+CCR7+CD95- naive cells, reaching over 98% purity. What was sequenced was memory CD4+ T cells from blood. The receptor set was obtained from a human donor in good health.

The chain employs TRBV5-4 and TRBJ2-3, with 7 bases that match TRBD2. CDR3 length: 16 residues. CDR1 and CDR2 (germline): SGHNT, YYREEE (reference sequence). The V and J ends lost 3 bases and 0 bases, in that order; junction bases with no gene match: 7. This CDR3 is CASSYLAGLSTDTQYF. The CDR3 bases are TGTGCCAGCAGCTATTTAGCGGGCCTTAGCACAGATACGCAGTATTTT.

This chain uses TRBV5-1 with TRBJ2-3; 10 bases agree with TRBD1. CDR1 and CDR2 (germline): SGHRS, YFSETQ. This CDR3 has 16 amino acids. Trimming removed 2 bases from V and 2 bases from J; junction bases left unmatched: 5. The CDR3 coding sequence is TGCGCCAGCAGCTTCGGGGGACAGGGGCCCACAGATACGCAGTATTTT. Protein: CASSFGGQGPTDTQYF. The full variable domain, completed using reference TRBV5-1 and TRBJ2-3, is KAGVTQTPRYLIKTRGQQVTLSCSPISGHRSVSWYQQTPGQGLQFLFEYFSETQRNKGNFPGRFSGRQFSNSRSEMNVSTLELGDSALYLCASSFGGQGPTDTQYFGPGTRLTVL.

The chain uses TRBV11-2 and TRBJ2-1, with 8 bases matching TRBD2. There are 15 residues in the CDR3. The germline V gene has CDR1 SGHAT and CDR2 FQNNGV. J lost 8 bases, V lost 6 bases, and 12 bases had no gene match. The CDR3 DNA sequence: TGTGCCAGCAGTTTAAAGGGCGGGAGGTTGGATGAGCAGTTCTTC. This translates into CASSLKGGRLDEQFF.

The genes are TRBV5-1 and TRBJ2-3; TRBD2 agrees at 8 bases. This CDR3 comprises 15 residues. Losses at the gene ends were 3 bases for V and 5 bases for J; bases not matched to a gene: 8. CDR1 is SGHRS and CDR2 is YFSETQ in the germline V gene. CDR3 loop: CASSSGLAKLDTQYF. CDR3 nucleotide sequence: TGCGCCAGCAGCTCTGGACTAGCTAAGCTAGATACGCAGTATTTT.

The V and J genes are TRBV9 and TRBJ1-4, with TRBD1 matching 11 bases. The CDR3 consists of 15 residues. Per the germline V gene, CDR1 is SGDLS and CDR2 is YYNGEE. Trimming took 2 bases from V and 7 from J; bases not matched to a gene: 4. In DNA, the CDR3 is TGTGCCAGCAGCGTCGGGACAGGGGGTAGTGAAAAACTGTTTTTT. Protein sequence: CASSVGTGGSEKLFF.

This chain joins TRBV12-2 and TRBJ2-7; TRBD1 was called by the table and not checked on the DNA. TRBV12-2 is listed as a pseudogene. This CDR3 has 17 amino acids. The CDR3 loop is CASRLAYRDRETYEQYF. In DNA form, the CDR3 reads TGTGCAAGTCGCTTAGCTTACCGGGACAGGGAAACCTACGAGCAGTACTTC.

The chain has TRBV6-1 and TRBJ2-7; 8 positions match TRBD1. The CDR3 extends over 16 amino acids. Germline V gene sequence: CDR1 MNHNS, CDR2 SASEGT. The trim removed 0 bases at V and 4 bases at J, leaving 8 bases unmatched. The CDR3 coding sequence is TGTGCCAGCAGTGAAGCGCTTGGACAGGGAGGATACGAGCAGTACTTC. Translated, it gives CASSEALGQGGYEQYF.

This clone was seen just once. V usage is TRBV19 and J usage is TRBJ1-2; D is possibly TRBD1 (5 bases). This CDR3 region has 16 residues. Per the germline V gene, CDR1 is LNHDA and CDR2 is SQIVND (reference sequence). V was shortened by 2 bases and J by 0 bases, with 13 bases between the two germline ends. CDR3 in DNA: TGTGCCAGTAGTATATCTCAGGGTGTTACTAACTATGGCTACACCTTC. Protein: CASSISQGVTNYGYTF.

This rearrangement joins TRBV7-2 to TRBJ1-1; no clear D gene. Trimming stripped 4 bases from V and 6 bases from J, with 12 bases between. Germline V lookup: CDR1 SGHTA, CDR2 FQGNSA. The CDR3 runs 13 residues. The CDR3 spells CASSSDQLAEAFF. The CDR3 nucleotides are TGTGCCAGCAGCTCCGACCAGCTCGCTGAAGCTTTCTTT.

The chain links TRBV7-7 to TRBJ2-2; 9 bases fit TRBD2. J gave up 3 bases and V 2 bases, and 1 base lay outside the gene matches. Germline loops: CDR1 SSHAT, CDR2 FNYEAQ (reference sequence). This CDR3 comprises 15 residues. CDR3 sequence reads: CASSLLAGDTGELFF. The CDR3 DNA reads TGTGCCAGCAGCTTATTAGCGGGGGACACCGGGGAGCTGTTTTTT.

The chain is built from TRBV4-1 and TRBJ2-1, with 10 bases matching TRBD2. The CDR3 has 18 amino acids. The trim removed 1 base at V and 0 bases at J, leaving 6 bases unmatched. Germline V CDR1 and CDR2: MGHRA, YSYEKL. The CDR3 DNA is TGCGCCAGCAGCCAAGTCGTGGCTAGCGGGAGCTCCTACAATGAGCAGTTCTTC. Translation: CASSQVVASGSSYNEQFF.

The rearrangement joins TRBV2 to TRBJ2-5; no clear D gene. The germline V and J ends were trimmed by 8 bases and 5 bases, with 12 bases remaining between them. Germline lookup yields CDR1 SNHLY and CDR2 FYNNEI. The CDR3 has 12 amino acids. DNA of the CDR3: TGTGCCAGCGCGGAAAGGGTTGAGACCCAGTACTTC. The encoded protein is CASAERVETQYF.

The chain combines TRBV30 with TRBJ2-5; TRBD1 aligns across 8 bases. The germline gives CDR1 GTSNPN, CDR2 SVGIG (reference sequence). This CDR3 is built from 14 residues. V was pared by 2 bases and J by 5 bases, with 7 bases of the junction left unmatched. The CDR3 nucleotides read TGTGCCTGGAGTCGACAGGGGAGGAGGGAGACCCAGTACTTC. It is translated as CAWSRQGRRETQYF.

V usage is TRBV10-1 and J usage is TRBJ1-1, with D possibly TRBD1 on 6 matching bases. Germline V gives CDR1 WNHNN, CDR2 SYGVQD (reference sequence). V lost 4 bases and J 10 bases, leaving 16 bases between the germline ends. The CDR3 consists of 13 residues. CDR3 DNA: TGCGCCAGCAGTGGGTCCCGACAGGTTGGAGCTTTCTTT. It is translated as CASSGSRQVGAFF.

V usage is TRBV19 and J usage is TRBJ1-2; no clear D. The CDR3 loop spans 11 amino acids. Germline V gene lookup returns CDR1 LNHDA and CDR2 SQIVND (reference sequence). Trimming took 4 bases from V and 4 from J, leaving 4 bases between them. The CDR3 coding sequence is TGTGCCAGTAGTAACAGCTATGGCTACACCTTC. It specifies CASSNSYGYTF.

V is TRBV18 and J is TRBJ2-3, with a weak D call TRBD2 (6 bases). Germline CDR1 reads KGHSH; CDR2 reads LQKENI. Trimming stripped 3 bases from V and 4 bases from J, with 14 bases between. This CDR3 is 15 amino acids long. Written as DNA, the CDR3 is TGTGCCAGCTCACCCCGCGGAGGGGAGTCAGATACGCAGTATTTT. Protein product: CASSPRGGESDTQYF.

The gene calls are TRBV7-9 and TRBJ1-2; 8 bases match TRBD1. Unmatched junction bases numbered 0, after V lost 3 bases and J lost 0 bases. Germline V gives CDR1 SEHNR, CDR2 FQNEAQ (reference sequence). The CDR3 is 14 amino acids. Here the CDR3 DNA reads TGTGCCAGCAGCTTGGGACAGGCTAACTATGGCTACACCTTC. Translating it yields CASSLGQANYGYTF.

The chain's CDR3 is CASSRSSSTNEKLFF. The CDR3 nucleotides are TGTGCCAGCAGCCGGTCATCTTCAACTAATGAAAAACTGTTTTTT. The V and J genes are TRBV4-2 and TRBJ1-4; no clear D. The V and J ends lost 4 bases and 0 bases respectively, with 9 bases between them. Germline-derived CDR1 and CDR2 are LGHNA and YNFKEQ. This CDR3 is 15 amino acids long.

A single count supports this clone. The chain has TRBV28 and TRBJ1-5, with 7 bases identical to TRBD1. The length of the CDR3 is 16 residues. Germline CDR1 is MDHEN and CDR2 is SYDVKM. V lost 6 bases, J lost 2 bases, and 10 bases stayed unmatched. CDR3 coding DNA: TGTGCCAGCAGCCCTCCAGTAGGGACAGGCAATCAGCCCCAGCATTTT. Protein: CASSPPVGTGNQPQHF.

The J gene is TRBJ2-3, the V gene TRBV30; D possibly matches TRBD1 or TRBD2 (6 bases each). The CDR3 loop spans 14 amino acids. V shed 1 base and J shed 1 base, with 9 bases lying between them. Germline CDR1 GTSNPN, CDR2 SVGIG (reference sequence). The DNA for the CDR3 is TGTGCCTGGAGTGCGGGGGCCGGCACAGATACGCAGTATTTT. It codes for CAWSAGAGTDTQYF.

The rearrangement links TRBV9 to TRBJ2-7, with D uncertain. The ends were cut back, 3 bases at V and 3 bases at J, with 13 bases in the middle. Germline V gives CDR1 SGDLS, CDR2 YYNGEE. This CDR3 is built from 14 residues. CDR3 nucleotide sequence: TGTGCCAGCAGCGGAGGACCCACCGGCTACGAGCAGTACTTC. Amino acid sequence: CASSGGPTGYEQYF. The full variable domain, rest sourced from reference TRBV9 and TRBJ2-7, is DSGVTQTPKHLITATGQRVTLRCSPRSGDLSVYWYQQSLDQGLQFLIQYYNGEERAKGNILERFSAQQFPDLHSELNLSSLELGDSALYFCASSGGPTGYEQYFGPGTRLTVT.

V usage is TRBV9 and J usage is TRBJ2-2; 8 bases map to TRBD2. The CDR3 length is 17 residues. Per germline, CDR1 SGDLS and CDR2 YYNGEE. V lost 7 bases and J lost 4; bases outside the gene matches: 15. The DNA for the CDR3 is TGTGCCAGCCCCCCAAGGTTGTCGGGAGGGCCCACCGGGGAGCTGTTTTTT. Its translation is CASPPRLSGGPTGELFF.

V is TRBV19 and J is TRBJ2-3; maybe TRBD2 (6 bases). This CDR3 region has 16 residues. Per the germline V gene, CDR1 is LNHDA and CDR2 is SQIVND (reference sequence). Trimming took off 4 bases at V and 5 bases at J, with 19 bases between the two ends. The CDR3 protein is CASSTPGLTPEDTQYF. The CDR3 DNA reads TGTGCCAGTAGTACCCCGGGACTCACACCCGAAGATACGCAGTATTTT.

J is TRBJ2-2 and V is TRBV19; no clear D gene. The CDR3 contains 16 residues. The V gene's germline CDR1 is LNHDA and CDR2 SQIVND (reference sequence). V was pared by 4 bases and J by 6 bases, with 18 bases between. Here the CDR3 reads CASSTPTVSGSGELFF. CDR3 in DNA: TGTGCCAGTAGTACCCCGACGGTCAGTGGGTCCGGGGAGCTGTTTTTT.

This chain connects TRBV11-1 to TRBJ2-7; TRBD2 aligns across 8 bases. With V trimmed by 10 bases and J by 4 bases, 15 bases remained unmatched. Looked up from germline, CDR1 is SGHAT and CDR2 is FQDESV (reference sequence). The CDR3 length is 15 residues. The CDR3 nucleotides are TGTGCCACAGGGGACCCGGGACTAGTCCCTTACGAGCAGTACTTC. This encodes CATGDPGLVPYEQYF.

The chain couples TRBV7-3 to TRBJ2-1; D gene uncertain. This CDR3 region has 14 residues. The V gene lost 5 bases and the J gene lost 6 bases, with 14 bases spanning the gap. Germline CDR1 and CDR2: SGHTA and FQGTGA. CDR3 region: CASSAQPSGNEQFF. The CDR3 DNA follows: TGTGCCAGCAGCGCGCAACCTAGTGGCAATGAGCAGTTCTTC.

The chain carries TRBV19 and TRBJ2-3, with D maybe TRBD1 (6 bases). Trimming removed 4 bases from V and 4 bases from J, with 12 bases in between. Looked up from germline, CDR1 is LNHDA and CDR2 is SQIVND (reference sequence). This CDR3 has 14 residues. CDR3 residues: CASSRQANADTQYF. Written as DNA, the CDR3 is TGTGCCAGTAGTAGACAGGCTAATGCAGATACGCAGTATTTT.

This clone was detected only once. The rearrangement uses TRBV30 and TRBJ2-5, with D perhaps matching TRBD2 (7 bases). This CDR3 contains 16 residues. Deletions cut 8 bases from V and 5 bases from J, with 27 bases between. Germline-derived CDR1 and CDR2 are GTSNPN and SVGIG (reference sequence). The CDR3 loop is CAGISPPGGFRETQYF. CDR3 nucleotide sequence: TGTGCCGGGATCTCTCCTCCGGGGGGCTTTCGGGAGACCCAGTACTTC.